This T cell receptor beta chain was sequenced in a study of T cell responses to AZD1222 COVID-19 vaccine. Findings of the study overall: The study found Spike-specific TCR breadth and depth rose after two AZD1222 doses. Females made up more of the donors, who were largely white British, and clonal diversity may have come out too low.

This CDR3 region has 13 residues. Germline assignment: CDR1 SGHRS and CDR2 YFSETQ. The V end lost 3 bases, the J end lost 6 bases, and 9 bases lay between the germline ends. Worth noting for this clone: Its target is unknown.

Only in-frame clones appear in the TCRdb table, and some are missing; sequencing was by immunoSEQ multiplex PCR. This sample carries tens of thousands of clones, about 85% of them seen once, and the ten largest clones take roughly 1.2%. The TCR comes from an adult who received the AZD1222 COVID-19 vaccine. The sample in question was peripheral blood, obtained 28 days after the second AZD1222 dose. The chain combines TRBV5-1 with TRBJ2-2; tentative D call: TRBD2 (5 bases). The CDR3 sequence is CASSSEVPGELFF. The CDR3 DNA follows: TGCGCCAGCAGCTCGGAGGTTCCCGGGGAGCTGTTTTTT.